This TCR beta chain was captured in a study of blood T cell repertoires in COVID-19 (dated by TCRdb to the early 2020s). Describing the broader study: Samples from collaborators originated in the United States, Italy and Spain and spanned both the acute and convalescent phases of COVID-19. The prospective study material was composed of cDNA or gDNA derived from T cells, B-cell-depleted T cells, or PBMCs. Deeply sampled blood TCRbeta repertoires from subjects exposed to, actively infected with, or recovered from COVID-19 were included in the dataset. The repertoires were released in a freely available public database intended as a resource for research on the immune response to SARS-CoV-2. The samples were drawn from two sources: the first 160 participants of the ongoing ImmuneRACE study, and 1,254 subjects contributed by 6 global collaborators. The sample metadata nearly always contained a de-identified subject ID, COVID-19 status, age in years and sex. HLA class I and class II types, where available, came from metadata supplied by the sample provider rather than from assay-based typing. Overall results and qualifications from the work: The quantity of clinical and demographic metadata differed by source and by participant and was supplied without curation.

TCRbeta CDR3 regions were amplified from genomic DNA using the immunoSEQ Assay, a bias-controlled multiplex PCR. In the source study's methods: Nucleated cell counts per sample were estimated from amplification of reference gene primers within the assay. To quantify the absolute abundance of each unique TCRbeta CDR3 rearrangement, sequence reads were collapsed and filtered. For each sample, productive Simpson clonality was calculated as the square root of Simpson's diversity index across productive rearrangements. Drawn from immuneACCESS, this table holds only the in-frame rearrangements with V and J called that TCRdb kept. Clones are partly lost; checked studies trace under half to an unresolved V gene and leave the rest unexplained. D and trimming were read from the DNA, whereas the V and J calls and clone size are those reported in that table. This sample comprises 340,000 or so clones, around 82% of them detected only once. In total, the top ten clones hold 3% of the sample.

The collaborating institutions used their own protocols to collect whole blood in K2EDTA tubes. Collaborator samples were shipped for TCRbeta analysis as frozen whole blood, isolated PBMCs, or DNA extracted from either sample type. The CDR3 spans 13 residues, from the cysteine through the phenylalanine. Only the CDR3 part of the read is kept: 39 bases, read in frame from the first base. Reading the germline V gene (reference sequence) gives CDR1 SEHNR and CDR2 FQNEAQ. V is clipped by 2 bases and J by 2 bases, and the sequence between their germline boundaries is 7 bases long. Note on this clone: Its antigen specificity is not known. Base qualities are not recorded, but no much larger clone differs from it by a single base. The same CDR3 is also encoded by other DNA sequences in this sample.

The sequence joins TRBV7-9 to TRBJ2-7; the D segment cannot be called with confidence. This sequence was found in a man aged 25-45 years with active or convalescent COVID-19. Source material: peripheral blood. The CDR3 region reads CASSLRGAYEQYF. The nucleotides are TGTGCCAGCAGCTTAAGAGGAGCCTACGAGCAGTACTTC.